A selection of T cell receptor beta chains follows, all from one sample in a study of OX40 agonist ivuxolimab in advanced cancers. TCRdb's table, derived via immunoSEQ multiplex PCR, lists solely in-frame clones and lacks some. This repertoire shows more than 45,000 clones, around 82% found once; its top ten account for less than 4.5%. The material was CD4+ or CD8+ T cells sorted from blood, obtained in a trial of the OX40 agonist ivuxolimab. Receptors originate from an adult with an advanced solid tumor such as melanoma, head and neck, liver or kidney cancer. Each CDR3 is given with its conserved first and last residue. The D gene is left open where the match is weak. Some rows mark clone size as missing; the rest say once, few, many or name a class of expanded clone.

d_call	clone_size	v_call	j_call	cdr3_aa	cdr3_nt
.	.	TRBV19	TRBJ1-5	CASSIAGYSNQPQHF	TGTGCCAGTAGTATTGCCGGATATAGCAATCAGCCCCAGCATTTT
.	.	TRBV6-6	TRBJ1-6	CASSSPGRPLHF	TGTGCCAGCAGTTCCCCCGGCAGACCCCTCCACTTT
TRBD1	.	TRBV5-1	TRBJ1-2	CASSTRQGAVYGYTF	TGCGCCAGCAGCACCCGACAGGGGGCTGTCTATGGCTACACCTTC
.	.	TRBV2	TRBJ1-1	CASRPQGRNTEAFF	TGTGCCAGCAGACCCCAGGGGAGGAACACTGAAGCTTTCTTT
.	.	TRBV7-3	TRBJ2-1	CASSFDGFSYNEQFF	TGTGCCAGCAGCTTTGATGGGTTCTCCTACAATGAGCAGTTCTTC
.	.	TRBV2	TRBJ1-2	CASSEALGAGKGGGYTF	TGTGCCAGCAGTGAAGCGCTGGGGGCAGGGAAAGGCGGCGGCTACACCTTC
TRBD1	.	TRBV19	TRBJ1-4	CASSPAGGEKLFF	TGTGCCAGTAGTCCCGCAGGGGGAGAAAAACTGTTTTTT
TRBD2	few	TRBV5-4	TRBJ2-1	CASSRPSGGGHEQFF	TGTGCCAGCAGCAGACCTAGCGGGGGGGGTCATGAGCAGTTCTTC
.	.	TRBV30	TRBJ2-1	CAWSVRGAPYNEQFF	TGTGCCTGGAGTGTGCGGGGCGCTCCCTACAATGAGCAGTTCTTC
TRBD1	.	TRBV18	TRBJ1-6	CASSRSPTGGESPLHF	TGTGCCAGCTCCCGCTCCCCGACAGGGGGAGAATCACCCCTCCACTTT
.	.	TRBV15	TRBJ1-1	CATSLRANTEAFF	TGTGCCACCAGTCTAAGGGCGAACACTGAAGCTTTCTTT
TRBD1	.	TRBV4-2	TRBJ1-6	CASSTDRRGSPLHF	TGTGCCAGCAGCACGGACAGGCGGGGCTCACCCCTCCACTTT
.	.	TRBV5-4	TRBJ2-7	CASSAGPGTDLYEQYF	TGTGCCAGCAGCGCGGGACCCGGGACGGACCTCTACGAGCAGTACTTC
.	.	TRBV5-8	TRBJ1-6	CASSFRDRYNSPLHF	TGTGCCAGCAGCTTTCGGGACCGCTATAATTCACCCCTCCACTTT
TRBD1	.	TRBV6-5	TRBJ2-3	CASRPYRGRLDTQYF	TGTGCCAGCAGACCCTACAGGGGCCGCCTAGATACGCAGTATTTT
TRBD2	few	TRBV7-2	TRBJ2-2	CASSLAGRGSTGELFF	TGTGCCAGCAGCTTAGCGGGGCGGGGGAGCACCGGGGAGCTGTTTTTT
TRBD2	.	TRBV27	TRBJ2-1	CASSLSRRGANEQFF	TGTGCCAGCAGTTTATCGAGGCGGGGGGCTAATGAGCAGTTCTTC
.	.	TRBV9	TRBJ2-3	CASSPRSSRGYTQYF	TGTGCCAGCAGCCCTCGGAGTTCCCGGGGGTATACGCAGTATTTT
.	.	TRBV2	TRBJ1-3	CASSVAGNTIYF	TGTGCCAGCAGTGTTGCTGGAAACACCATATATTTT
TRBD1	.	TRBV6-5	TRBJ1-6	CASSFGQAYSPLHF	TGTGCCAGCAGTTTCGGACAGGCTTATTCACCCCTCCACTTT
.	.	TRBV2	TRBJ1-5	CASSPDAYSNQPQHF	TGTGCCAGCAGTCCCGACGCGTATAGCAATCAGCCCCAGCATTTT
TRBD1	once	TRBV5-5	TRBJ2-1	CASSPHRGLAYNEQFF	TGTGCCAGCAGCCCGCACAGGGGATTGGCCTACAATGAGCAGTTCTTC
.	once	TRBV19	TRBJ1-2	CASSRTVNGYTF	TGTGCCAGTAGTAGGACAGTAAATGGCTACACCTTC
.	.	TRBV19	TRBJ1-5	CASSQGAGNQPQHF	TGTGCCAGTAGTCAAGGGGCTGGCAATCAGCCCCAGCATTTT
.	once	TRBV28	TRBJ1-2	CASRPEDRSNYGYTF	TGTGCCAGCAGACCAGAAGACAGATCTAACTATGGCTACACCTTC
TRBD2	.	TRBV29-1	TRBJ2-5	CSVDTSGQETQYF	TGCAGCGTCGATACTAGCGGGCAAGAGACCCAGTACTTC
TRBD1	.	TRBV5-1	TRBJ2-3	CASSRDRGHDTQYF	TGCGCCAGCAGCCGGGACAGGGGCCATGATACGCAGTATTTT
.	.	TRBV5-5	TRBJ2-2	CASRTEQGANTGELFF	TGTGCCAGCAGGACAGAACAGGGAGCGAACACCGGGGAGCTGTTTTTT
.	.	TRBV6-5	TRBJ2-7	CASSPIQTYEQYF	TGTGCCAGCAGTCCGATTCAGACCTACGAGCAGTACTTC
.	.	TRBV28	TRBJ2-3	CASREGFEADTQYF	TGTGCCAGCAGAGAGGGGTTCGAAGCAGATACGCAGTATTTT
.	.	TRBV29-1	TRBJ1-2	CSVEGQGRRGYTF	TGCAGCGTTGAGGGGCAGGGGAGACGAGGCTACACCTTC
TRBD1	.	TRBV7-3	TRBJ1-2	CASSRDRDYGYTF	TGTGCCAGCAGCCGTGACAGGGACTATGGCTACACCTTC
.	.	TRBV7-3	TRBJ1-6	CASSSRAGTGNSPLHF	TGTGCCAGCAGCTCCAGGGCAGGGACGGGGAATTCACCCCTCCACTTT
.	once	TRBV14	TRBJ1-6	CASSQDLRPNSPLHF	TGTGCCAGCAGCCAAGATTTGAGGCCAAATTCACCCCTCCACTTT
.	.	TRBV6-5	TRBJ1-4	CASSTGNNEKLFF	TGTGCCAGCAGTACAGGAAATAATGAAAAACTGTTTTTT
.	.	TRBV6-5	TRBJ2-7	CASSYGRWTYEQYF	TGTGCCAGCAGTTACGGTCGTTGGACCTACGAGCAGTACTTC
TRBD1	.	TRBV19	TRBJ1-2	CASSAAGQSNYGYTF	TGTGCCAGTAGTGCCGCGGGACAGTCTAACTATGGCTACACCTTC
TRBD1	medium-sized	TRBV6-1	TRBJ1-4	CASRPNAGQHEKLFF	TGTGCCAGCAGACCGAACGCGGGACAGCACGAAAAACTGTTTTTT
TRBD1	.	TRBV6-5	TRBJ1-1	CASIDRGFTEAFF	TGTGCCAGCATCGACAGGGGGTTTACTGAAGCTTTCTTT
TRBD2	.	TRBV28	TRBJ2-5	CASSLYLAGGPGETQYF	TGTGCCAGCAGTTTATATCTAGCGGGAGGGCCAGGGGAGACCCAGTACTTC